These 6 T cell receptor beta chains came from one sample sequenced in a study of blood T cell repertoires in COVID-19. TCRdb's table, derived via immunoSEQ multiplex PCR, lists solely in-frame clones and lacks some. The data contain 300,000 or so clones, roughly 83% of them singletons. The sample was peripheral blood. The receptors derive from a woman aged 50 to 65 with acute or convalescent COVID-19.

Regarding this clone: One end of the junction varies from germline; a read error may be responsible. Different DNA sequences within this sample yield the same CDR3. The CDR3 sequence: CATSDPGQGNQPQHF. The DNA of the CDR3 is TGTGCCACCAGTGACCCGGGACAGGGCAACCAGCCCCAGCATTTT. The chain couples TRBV24-1 to TRBJ1-5; 9 nucleotides line up with TRBD1. Germline-derived CDR1 and CDR2 are KGHDR and SFDVKD. This CDR3 spans 15 amino acids.

This sequence joins TRBV3-1 (or the pseudogene TRBV3-2) and TRBJ1-1; D is ambiguous. The V end was cut by 0 bases, the J end by 3 bases, with 11 bases between. The CDR3 contains 15 residues. Germline-derived CDR1 and CDR2 are LGHDT and YNNKEL (reference sequence). The CDR3 loop reads CASSQEQISDTEAFF. The CDR3 nucleotides read TGTGCCAGCAGCCAAGAACAGATATCGGACACTGAAGCTTTCTTT.

J is TRBJ2-6 and V is TRBV7-3, with TRBD1 as a possible D gene (5 bases). Germline V gene data show CDR1 as SGHTA and CDR2 as FQGTGA. The CDR3 runs 15 residues. V was pared by 4 bases and J by 2 bases, with 9 bases between. The CDR3 nucleotides read TGTGCCAGCAGCTCCCGACAGACTGGGGCCAACGTCCTGACTTTC. This gives the protein CASSSRQTGANVLTF. The whole variable domain, remainder taken from reference TRBV7-3 and TRBJ2-6, is GAGVSQTPSNKVTEKGKYVELRCDPISGHTALYWYRQSLGQGPEFLIYFQGTGAADDSGLPNDRFFAVRPEGSVSTLKIQRTERGDSAVYLCASSSRQTGANVLTFGAGSRLTVL.

V gene TRBV27 combines with J gene TRBJ1-5; D uncertain. Germline V gene data show CDR1 as MNHEY and CDR2 as SMNVEV (reference sequence). This CDR3 has 14 residues. The ends were cut back, 3 bases at V and 3 bases at J, with 9 bases in the middle. The CDR3 sequence is CASSFPGINQPQHF. In DNA form, the CDR3 reads TGTGCCAGCAGTTTCCCGGGGATCAATCAGCCCCAGCATTTT.

This chain connects TRBV24-1 to TRBJ2-1, with a tentative D call TRBD1 (6 bases). The germline gives CDR1 KGHDR, CDR2 SFDVKD. Trimming cost V 4 bases and J 13 bases, with 7 bases left between them. The CDR3 loop spans 10 amino acids. CDR3 nucleotides: TGTGCCACCAGTGAGGGGGCCCAGTTCTTC. The encoded protein is CATSEGAQFF.

V and J are TRBV18 and TRBJ1-3, with D perhaps matching TRBD1 (5 bases). Germline-derived CDR1 and CDR2 are KGHSH and LQKENI. This CDR3 contains 14 residues. Trimming pared 0 bases from V and 4 bases from J, leaving 7 bases between. DNA of the CDR3: TGTGCCAGCTCACCACCAGGGGTAGGAAACACCATATATTTT. Its protein is CASSPPGVGNTIYF.